The next 8 T cell receptor beta chains were all read from a single sample in a study of read filtering for tumor transcriptome and immune sequencing. This library used 300 to 500 ng RNA and molecular barcoded adaptors spanning alpha/delta and beta/gamma chains. TCRdb ran MiXCR on the reads and lists one entry per CDR3 protein. The data show around 140,000 distinct CDR3 sequences, less than 15% seen once. The sample consisted of a population of CD138-negative cells sorted from bone marrow. Source of these receptors: a donor at least 40 years old with multiple myeloma.

This clonotype was counted ten times or more. The chain recombines TRBV20-1 with TRBJ1-1; D perhaps matches TRBD1 (5 bases). CDR1 is DFQATT and CDR2 is SNEGSKA in the germline V gene (reference sequence). The CDR3 runs to 11 residues. Trimming stripped 3 bases from V and 5 bases from J, with 7 bases between. CDR3 in DNA: TGCAGTGCTAGGGGGGGGACTGAAGCTTTCTTT. Its translation: CSARGGTEAFF.

This clonotype was recorded many times. The V call is TRBV6-1, the J call TRBJ1-1; 8 bases fit TRBD1. The CDR3 length is 15 residues. Trimming at V came to 2 bases and at J to 5 bases, leaving 7 bases not matched to a gene. CDR1 is MNHNS and CDR2 is SASEGT in the germline V gene. The CDR3 region is CASSEYQGARTEAFF. For the CDR3, the DNA is TGTGCCAGCAGTGAATATCAGGGGGCGCGGACTGAAGCTTTCTTT.

Comment on this clonotype: Sequence at one end of the junction differs from germline and may be a read error. The V gene is TRBV20-1, the J gene TRBJ1-5, with D tentatively TRBD1 (5 bases). Germline-derived CDR1 and CDR2 are DFQATT and SNEGSKA (reference sequence). The CDR3 extends over 15 amino acids. The chain's CDR3 is CSARDPGGYGQPQRF. CDR3 DNA: TGCAGTGCTAGAGATCCGGGGGGGTACGGCCAGCCCCAGCGTTTT.

A word on this clonotype: This could be a read error, since a much larger clone is one nucleotide away. The CDR3 ends on some other residue instead of the conserved phenylalanine or tryptophan, so this is likely a read error. The rearrangement links TRBV5-1 to TRBJ2-1; TRBD2 is a possible D gene (5 bases). The CDR3 contains 13 residues. Germline V gives CDR1 SGHRS, CDR2 YFSETQ. V lost 0 bases, J lost 6 bases, and 7 bases lay in between. The DNA for the CDR3 is TGCGCCAGCAGCTTGGCCCGGGGCAATGAGCAGTTCTCC. Translated, it gives CASSLARGNEQFS.

This clonotype occurred many times. The chain employs TRBV30 and TRBJ1-5; D unresolved. This CDR3 is built from 16 residues. Germline V gene lookup returns CDR1 GTSNPN and CDR2 SVGIG (reference sequence). V dropped 2 bases and J dropped 3 bases, with 17 bases sitting between them. The CDR3 nucleotides are TGTGCCTGGAGTACTTGGGAATCTCAGCTCAATCAGCCCCAGCATTTT. Translated: CAWSTWESQLNQPQHF.

Many counts were recorded for this clonotype. This chain joins TRBV28 and TRBJ1-2; the D gene is possibly TRBD1 (5 bases). CDR1 MDHEN and CDR2 SYDVKM come from the germline V gene. V was pared by 3 bases and J by 1 base, with 9 bases between. The CDR3 covers 14 residues. The CDR3, as DNA: TGTGCCAGCAGTTTGGGGGGAGTTAACTATGGCTACACCTTC. It translates to CASSLGGVNYGYTF.

This clonotype came up a few times. Here the CDR3 DNA reads TGTGCCAGCAGCCAAGGGGGGCAGGGTGGCGGGGAGCTGTTTTTT. It specifies CASSQGGQGGGELFF. The rearrangement links TRBV4-2 to TRBJ2-2; TRBD1 is a possible D gene (6 bases). Trimming pared 1 base from V and 7 bases from J, leaving 13 bases between. The CDR3 has 15 residues. The germline V gene has CDR1 LGHNA and CDR2 YNFKEQ.

For this clonotype: Since a much larger clone is just one base distant, this may be a read error. V is TRBV12-3 or TRBV12-4 and J is TRBJ2-4, with D tentatively TRBD1 (5 bases). The V and J ends lost 5 bases and 8 bases respectively, with 19 bases between them. CDR3 length: 15 amino acids. The CDR3 coding sequence is TGTGCCAGCAGTCCTCTAAGGCAGGGCTGGGACATTCAGTACTTC. This translates into CASSPLRQGWDIQYF.